Sequencing of this T cell receptor (beta chain) was carried out in a study of cytomegalovirus exposure and HLA in healthy donors. Whole-study context: Within an early data release were tens of millions of unique TCRs drawn from HLA-typed donors. The Caucasian-associated ancestry cluster contained about 80% of the roughly 370 genotyped donors. Study outcomes and limitations: Analysis was carried out at a later point, and it linked a missense DCLRE1C variant to TCR beta V- and J-gene trimming. Relative to equally common others, HLA-associated TCR beta chains showed greater clonal expansion in a later analysis.

CDR3 length: 15 amino acids. Germline loops: CDR1 GTSNPN, CDR2 SVGIG (reference sequence). V lost 1 base and J lost 5; bases outside the gene matches: 7. The PCR made use of 60 Vbeta and 13 Jbeta primers. Sequencing used immunoSEQ multiplex PCR; TCRdb keeps in-frame clones, though not all of them. The sample has about 190,000 clones, around 79% seen once. Turning to this clone: Antigen specificity is unknown.

The chain carries TRBV30 and TRBJ2-7, with 11 bases aligning to TRBD2. The TCR was taken from a woman between 18 and 29 years old in good health and CMV-seronegative. The sequenced material came from PBMCs. The CDR3 region has the DNA TGTGCCTGGAGTGACATCACTAGCGGGAGCGACGAGCAGTACTTC. Translated, it gives CAWSDITSGSDEQYF. Based on the CDR3 plus reference TRBV30 and TRBJ2-7, the full variable domain is SQTIHQWPATLVQPVGSPLSLECTVEGTSNPNLYWYRQAAGRGLQLLFYSVGIGQISSEVPQNLSASRPQDRQFILSSKKLLLSDSGFYLCAWSDITSGSDEQYFGPGTRLTVT.